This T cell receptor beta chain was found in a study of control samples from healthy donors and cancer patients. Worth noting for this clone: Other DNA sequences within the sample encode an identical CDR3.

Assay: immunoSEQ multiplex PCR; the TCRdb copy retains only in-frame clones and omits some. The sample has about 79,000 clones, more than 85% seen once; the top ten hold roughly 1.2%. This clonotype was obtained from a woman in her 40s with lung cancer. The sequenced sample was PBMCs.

The CDR3 bases are TGTGCCATCAGTGAGAGGAGCGGGGGCCCCAGTGAGCAGTTCTTC. It translates to CAISERSGGPSEQFF. The chain is built from TRBV10-3 and TRBJ2-1; TRBD2 agrees at 8 bases. The CDR3 length is 15 residues. Germline V lookup: CDR1 ENHRY, CDR2 SYGVKD. V lost 2 bases and J lost 9; bases outside the gene matches: 9.